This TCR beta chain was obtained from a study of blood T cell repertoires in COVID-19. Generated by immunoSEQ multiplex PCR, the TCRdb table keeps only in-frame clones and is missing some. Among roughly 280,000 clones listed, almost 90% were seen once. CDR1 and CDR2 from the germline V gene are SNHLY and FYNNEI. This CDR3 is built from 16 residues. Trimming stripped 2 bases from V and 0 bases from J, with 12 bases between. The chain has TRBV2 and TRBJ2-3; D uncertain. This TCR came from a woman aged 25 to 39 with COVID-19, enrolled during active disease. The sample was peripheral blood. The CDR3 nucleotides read TGTGCCAGCAGTGAAATTGGCGGCCTTAGCACAGATACGCAGTATTTT. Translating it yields CASSEIGGLSTDTQYF. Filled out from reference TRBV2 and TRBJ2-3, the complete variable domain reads EPEVTQTPSHQVTQMGQEVILRCVPISNHLYFYWYRQILGQKVEFLVSFYNNEISEKSEIFDDQFSVERPDGSNFTLKIRSTKLEDSAMYFCASSEIGGLSTDTQYFGPGTRLTVL.